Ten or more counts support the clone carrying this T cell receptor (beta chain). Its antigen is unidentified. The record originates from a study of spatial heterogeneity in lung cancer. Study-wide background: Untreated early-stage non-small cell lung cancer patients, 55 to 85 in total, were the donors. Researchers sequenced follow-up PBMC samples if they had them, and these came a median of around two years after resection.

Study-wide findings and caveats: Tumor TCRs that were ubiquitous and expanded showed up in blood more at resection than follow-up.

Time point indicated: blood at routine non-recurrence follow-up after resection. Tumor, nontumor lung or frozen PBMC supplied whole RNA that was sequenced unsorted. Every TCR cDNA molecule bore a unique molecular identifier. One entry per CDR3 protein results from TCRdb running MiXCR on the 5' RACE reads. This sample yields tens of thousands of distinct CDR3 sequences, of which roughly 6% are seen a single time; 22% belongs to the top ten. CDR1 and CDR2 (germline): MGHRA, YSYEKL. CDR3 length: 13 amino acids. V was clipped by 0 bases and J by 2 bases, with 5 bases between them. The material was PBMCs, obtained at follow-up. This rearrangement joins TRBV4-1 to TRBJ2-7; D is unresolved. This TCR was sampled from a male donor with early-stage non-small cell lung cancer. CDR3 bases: TGCGCCAGCAGCCAAGATCGGACCTACGAGCAGTACGTC. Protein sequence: CASSQDRTYEQYV.